This paragraph reports one T cell receptor (beta chain). Its target is unknown. The data stem from a study of response to subunit inactivated influenza vaccine. Study-wide results and caveats: The authors suggested that every seasonal influenza vaccination recruits few new T cells.

Trimming at V came to 2 bases and at J to 0 bases, leaving 7 bases not matched to a gene. This CDR3 contains 18 residues. Using its own MiXCR run on the RT-PCR reads, TCRdb lists one record per CDR3 protein. Of roughly 650,000 distinct CDR3 sequences listed, roughly 14% are singletons. This sequence originates from a man aged 45-60 years who received an inactivated influenza vaccine. The rearrangement joins TRBV12-3 or TRBV12-4 to TRBJ2-4, with TRBD2 matching over 10 bases. The sample was PBMCs from blood, taken roughly 12 days after vaccination. The CDR3 nucleotides read TGTGCCAGCAGTTTACTAGCGGGGGACTTCCTAGCCAAAAACATTCAGTACTTC. Translation gives CASSLLAGDFLAKNIQYF.